These 10 T cell receptor beta chains were sequenced from one sample in a study of PD-L1 blockade in urothelial cancer. Data came from immunoSEQ multiplex PCR; TCRdb stores just in-frame clones and leaves some out. The repertoire holds tens of thousands of clones, with 85% as singletons. Time point of the sample: pretreatment peripheral blood. The sample consisted of PBMCs, taken around atezolizumab (anti-PD-L1) treatment. These receptors all stem from a man between 40 and 49 years old with urothelial cancer.

The J gene is TRBJ1-1, the V gene TRBV27; unclear D gene. The CDR3 covers 15 residues. Deletions cut 2 bases from V and 0 bases from J, with 10 bases between. CDR1 and CDR2 from the germline V gene are MNHEY and SMNVEV (reference sequence). CDR3 sequence (DNA): TGTGCCAGCAGTTTACGAAGATCAGTGAACACTGAAGCTTTCTTT. Protein sequence: CASSLRRSVNTEAFF.

This clone was observed a single time. J is TRBJ2-2 and V is TRBV27; 9 bases map to TRBD2. Trimming at V came to 5 bases and at J to 4 bases, leaving 14 bases not matched to a gene. The germline CDR1 and CDR2 sequences are MNHEY and SMNVEV (reference sequence). This CDR3 is 18 amino acids long. CDR3 nucleotides: TGTGCCAGCAGTCCCTTGCTGGCGGGAGGGCCAAGCACCGGGGAGCTGTTTTTT. It is translated as CASSPLLAGGPSTGELFF.

V and J are TRBV2 and TRBJ1-1; D might be TRBD1 (5 bases). Germline CDR1 SNHLY, CDR2 FYNNEI. Trimming took 7 bases from V and 4 from J, leaving 19 bases between them. This CDR3 has 15 amino acids. As DNA, the CDR3 is TGTGCCAGCACCTTAAGGGGCAGCAAAGGCACTGAAGCTTTCTTT. Translation gives CASTLRGSKGTEAFF.

A single count supports this clone. This chain links TRBV5-4 with TRBJ2-2, with D hard to call. Deletions cut 4 bases from V and 4 bases from J, with 17 bases between. CDR1 is SGHNT, CDR2 YYREEE, per germline (reference sequence). This CDR3 is 16 amino acids long. The CDR3 region is CASSQLIGLSTGELFF. The CDR3 DNA is TGTGCCAGCAGCCAACTTATCGGGTTGAGCACCGGGGAGCTGTTTTTT.

This clone has more than one count but fewer than ten. The V call is TRBV19, the J call TRBJ2-7, with 7 bases aligning to TRBD1. Trimming cost V 4 bases and J 5 bases; bases outside gene matches: 11. The CDR3 sequence is 15 residues long. Germline loops: CDR1 LNHDA, CDR2 SQIVND (reference sequence). The CDR3 spells CASSKRGHSGDEQYF. DNA for the CDR3: TGTGCCAGTAGTAAGAGGGGGCACAGTGGCGACGAGCAGTACTTC.

The chain combines TRBV7-9 with TRBJ2-7; 10 bases map to TRBD1. Germline V gives CDR1 SEHNR, CDR2 FQNEAQ (reference sequence). Losses at the gene ends were 5 bases for V and 4 bases for J; bases not matched to a gene: 5. This CDR3 spans 14 amino acids. Here the CDR3 DNA reads TGTGCCAGCAGCCCAGGACAGGGGGTATACGAGCAGTACTTC. The encoded protein is CASSPGQGVYEQYF.

The chain links TRBV6-9 to TRBJ2-2; 7 bases fit TRBD2. This CDR3 is built from 14 residues. V gave up 1 base and J gave up 7 bases; unmatched junction bases: 3. Germline lookup yields CDR1 MNHGY and CDR2 SVAAGI. CDR3 in amino acids: CASSYLAGDGELFF. CDR3 bases: TGTGCCAGCAGTTATTTGGCGGGAGACGGGGAGCTGTTTTTT.

The rearrangement links TRBV5-1 to TRBJ1-1; TRBD1 is a possible D gene (5 bases). Germline assignment: CDR1 SGHRS and CDR2 YFSETQ. Trimming stripped 3 bases from V and 6 bases from J, with 21 bases between. CDR3 length equals 16 residues. The CDR3 reads CASSSSAGGRGAEAFF. In nucleotides, the CDR3 is TGCGCCAGCAGCTCGTCAGCGGGGGGTCGGGGTGCTGAAGCTTTCTTT.

The V gene is TRBV6-1, the J gene TRBJ2-2, with 7 bases fitting TRBD1. Trimming removed 10 bases from V and 3 bases from J; junction bases left unmatched: 11. Germline CDR1 reads MNHNS; CDR2 reads SASEGT. The CDR3 has 15 amino acids. CDR3 DNA: TGTGCCACCCTAAGGGGGCTTAGTGACACCGGGGAGCTGTTTTTT. Its translation: CATLRGLSDTGELFF.

The CDR3 nucleotides are TGTGCCAGCAGCCCCCGGGAACTAAGGACTGAAGCTTTCTTT. Translation: CASSPRELRTEAFF. This sequence joins TRBV11-2 and TRBJ1-1, with no clear D. CDR3 length: 14 residues. Trimming cost V 5 bases and J 5 bases, with 15 bases left between them. The germline gives CDR1 SGHAT, CDR2 FQNNGV. Full variable domain (rest looked up from reference TRBV11-2 and TRBJ1-1): EAGVAQSPRYKIIEKRQSVAFWCNPISGHATLYWYQQILGQGPKLLIQFQNNGVVDDSQLPKDRFSAERLKGVDSTLKIQPAKLEDSAVYLCASSPRELRTEAFFGQGTRLTVV.